Presented here are 21 T cell receptor beta chains from one specimen sequenced in a study of cytomegalovirus exposure and HLA in healthy donors. Use of 60 Vbeta and 13 Jbeta primers characterized the PCR. Assay used: immunoSEQ multiplex PCR; TCRdb lists only in-frame clones, some missing. The sample has about 160,000 clones, around 77% seen once. Sequenced: PBMCs. Receptors were obtained from a woman in her thirties in good health and CMV-seronegative.

This chain uses TRBV7-2 with TRBJ2-7; a possible D gene is TRBD1 (6 bases). The CDR3 contains 14 residues. Germline assignment: CDR1 SGHTA and CDR2 FQGNSA. Trimming pared 4 bases from V and 0 bases from J, leaving 10 bases between. CDR3 amino acids: CASSYGQISYEQYF. The CDR3 region has the DNA TGTGCCAGCAGCTACGGACAGATCTCCTACGAGCAGTACTTC.

V and J are TRBV5-1 and TRBJ1-6, with 10 bases fitting TRBD1. CDR1 and CDR2 (germline): SGHRS, YFSETQ. This CDR3 region has 17 residues. J lost 7 bases, V lost 7 bases, and 14 bases had no gene match. DNA for the CDR3: TGCGCCAGCTCCTCGACAGGGGGCGTAGGACAAAATTCACCCCTCCACTTT. Translating it yields CASSSTGGVGQNSPLHF.

The V gene is TRBV2, the J gene TRBJ1-1; 12 positions match TRBD1. V lost 8 bases and J lost 0; bases outside the gene matches: 7. This CDR3 contains 16 residues. Germline CDR1 reads SNHLY; CDR2 reads FYNNEI. This chain's CDR3 is CASLGTGGLMNTEAFF. The CDR3 DNA sequence: TGTGCCAGCCTCGGGACAGGGGGCCTCATGAACACTGAAGCTTTCTTT. The complete variable domain, with remaining parts taken from reference TRBV2 and TRBJ1-1, reads EPEVTQTPSHQVTQMGQEVILRCVPISNHLYFYWYRQILGQKVEFLVSFYNNEISEKSEIFDDQFSVERPDGSNFTLKIRSTKLEDSAMYFCASLGTGGLMNTEAFFGQGTRLTVV.

The CDR3 DNA follows: TGTGCCAGTGCGACAGGGGGCGGCTATGGCTACACCTTC. Translating gives CASATGGGYGYTF. The chain joins TRBV19 to TRBJ1-2, with 10 bases identical to TRBD1. The CDR3 loop spans 13 amino acids. V shed 8 bases and J 4 bases; nucleotides not matched to a gene: 4. Germline lookup yields CDR1 LNHDA and CDR2 SQIVND (reference sequence). Using reference TRBV19 and TRBJ1-2 for the parts outside the CDR3, the full variable domain is DGGITQSPKYLFRKEGQNVTLSCEQNLNHDAMYWYRQDPGQGLRLIYYSQIVNDFQKGDIAEGYSVSREKKESFPLTVTSAQKNPTAFYLCASATGGGYGYTFGSGTRLTVV.

This clone was seen only a few times. The chain couples TRBV5-1 to TRBJ2-2, with 8 bases that match TRBD2. The V and J ends lost 4 bases and 0 bases, in that order; junction bases with no gene match: 5. The CDR3 has 16 residues. Germline CDR1 reads SGHRS; CDR2 reads YFSETQ. The CDR3, as DNA: TGCGCCAGCAGCAACCCAGCGGGGGCGAACACCGGGGAGCTGTTTTTT. It translates to CASSNPAGANTGELFF.

The DNA for the CDR3 is TGTGCCAGCAGCTTGACAGGGAGAGATCAGCCCCAGCATTTT. This sequence encodes CASSLTGRDQPQHF. The J gene is TRBJ1-5, the V gene TRBV5-5; tentative D call: TRBD1 (6 bases). Looked up from germline, CDR1 is SGHKS and CDR2 is YYEKEE (reference sequence). CDR3 length equals 14 residues. The V and J ends lost 1 base and 5 bases respectively, with 10 bases between them.

The V and J genes are TRBV19 and TRBJ1-2; D may be TRBD1 (6 bases). This CDR3 contains 16 residues. Germline assignment: CDR1 LNHDA and CDR2 SQIVND (reference sequence). The germline V and J ends were trimmed by 5 bases and 4 bases, with 20 bases remaining between them. Here the CDR3 DNA reads TGTGCCAGTAGTCCCCTCCCCCTACAGGGATCCTATGGCTACACCTTC. It translates to CASSPLPLQGSYGYTF.

The chain joins TRBV2 to TRBJ2-5; D may be TRBD2 (5 bases). Germline CDR1 SNHLY, CDR2 FYNNEI. Between the trimmed V and J ends, which lost 4 bases and 5 bases, there was a span of 11 bases. The CDR3 is 13 residues long. The DNA of the CDR3 is TGTGCCAGCAGTGCTAGCTACCGGGAGACCCAGTACTTC. Translated, it gives CASSASYRETQYF.

The gene calls are TRBV18 and TRBJ2-5, with D maybe TRBD2 (5 bases). The germline V and J ends were trimmed by 2 bases and 4 bases, with 8 bases remaining between them. The germline V gene encodes CDR1 KGHSH and CDR2 LQKENI. The CDR3 runs to 13 residues. This CDR3 is CASSPEGGETQYF. For the CDR3, the DNA is TGTGCCAGCTCACCAGAGGGTGGAGAGACCCAGTACTTC.

This clone was observed a single time. The chain employs TRBV2 and TRBJ2-5, with D perhaps matching TRBD2 (6 bases). The CDR3 has 15 residues. Trimming cost V 5 bases and J 1 base, with 14 bases left between them. The germline CDR1 and CDR2 sequences are SNHLY and FYNNEI. The CDR3 is CASSTVAEFQETQYF. CDR3 bases: TGTGCCAGCAGTACTGTAGCGGAGTTCCAAGAGACCCAGTACTTC.

The CDR3 region has the DNA TGCGCCAGCAGCCTCCGGACAGGGAGGGGGCAGCGATCACCCCTCCACTTT. Translation: CASSLRTGRGQRSPLHF. V gene TRBV4-1 combines with J gene TRBJ1-6; the match to TRBD1 covers 8 bases. The trim removed 4 bases at V and 10 bases at J, leaving 15 bases unmatched. This CDR3 has 17 residues. Germline values: CDR1 MGHRA, CDR2 YSYEKL.

The chain carries TRBV2 and TRBJ2-7, with no clear D. The CDR3 contains 12 residues. Trimming left V 5 bases short and J 7 bases short, with 12 bases between. Germline V gene lookup returns CDR1 SNHLY and CDR2 FYNNEI. CDR3 coding DNA: TGTGCCAGCAGTCTGACTCCGAGGGAGCAGTACTTC. It specifies CASSLTPREQYF.

The chain combines TRBV25-1 with TRBJ2-7, with D possibly matching TRBD2 (6 bases). Per germline, CDR1 MGHDK and CDR2 SYGVNS. The CDR3 length is 13 residues. Trimming stripped 5 bases from V and 4 bases from J, with 12 bases between. The chain's CDR3 is CASSRDLLYEQYF. The CDR3 DNA follows: TGTGCCAGCAGTCGGGACTTACTATACGAGCAGTACTTC.

The chain joins TRBV7-6 to TRBJ1-1, with 9 bases lining up with TRBD1. Germline trimming cut 2 bases from V and 5 bases from J; bases unmatched to any gene: 9. CDR3 length: 16 amino acids. Germline assignment: CDR1 SGHVS and CDR2 FNYEAQ. This CDR3 is CASSLLVQGARTEAFF. In nucleotides, the CDR3 is TGTGCCAGCAGCTTACTCGTACAGGGGGCTAGAACTGAAGCTTTCTTT. Supplemented by reference TRBV7-6 and TRBJ1-1, the full variable domain reads GAGVSQSPRYKVTKRGQDVALRCDPISGHVSLYWYRQALGQGPEFLTYFNYEAQQDKSGLPNDRFSAERPEGSISTLTIQRTEQRDSAMYRCASSLLVQGARTEAFFGQGTRLTVV.

The V call is TRBV19, the J call TRBJ1-1; D unresolved. V was pared by 1 base and J by 8 bases, with 11 bases between. The CDR3 contains 13 residues. The V gene's germline CDR1 is LNHDA and CDR2 SQIVND (reference sequence). CDR3: CASSIAGGREAFF. The CDR3 DNA sequence: TGTGCCAGTAGTATAGCAGGAGGGCGGGAAGCTTTCTTT.

The chain couples TRBV30 to TRBJ1-2; D ambiguous. CDR1 GTSNPN and CDR2 SVGIG come from the germline V gene (reference sequence). This CDR3 comprises 14 residues. V lost 4 bases to trimming and J lost 2 bases, with 14 bases between them. The CDR3 DNA follows: TGTGCCTGGACTGGCGGGAGTGGGAACTATGGCTACACCTTC. It encodes CAWTGGSGNYGYTF. Full variable domain (missing parts from reference TRBV30 and TRBJ1-2): SQTIHQWPATLVQPVGSPLSLECTVEGTSNPNLYWYRQAAGRGLQLLFYSVGIGQISSEVPQNLSASRPQDRQFILSSKKLLLSDSGFYLCAWTGGSGNYGYTFGSGTRLTVV.

V is TRBV10-3 and J is TRBJ2-7; 11 positions match TRBD1. This CDR3 spans 14 amino acids. Germline trimming cut 4 bases from V and 5 bases from J; bases unmatched to any gene: 4. Germline V gives CDR1 ENHRY, CDR2 SYGVKD. The CDR3 is CAISGGQGDHEQYF. The DNA of the CDR3 is TGTGCCATCAGTGGGGGACAGGGGGACCACGAGCAGTACTTC.

In nucleotides, the CDR3 is TGCAGCGTTGTCGACAGGGTTACTGAAGCTTTCTTT. Amino acid sequence: CSVVDRVTEAFF. The chain uses TRBV29-1 and TRBJ1-1, with TRBD1 matching 7 bases. This CDR3 spans 12 amino acids. Unmatched junction bases numbered 4, after V lost 4 bases and J lost 5 bases. Germline assignment: CDR1 SQVTM and CDR2 ANQGSEA.

This clone was found once. The V and J genes are TRBV30 and TRBJ2-3; D is perhaps TRBD2 (5 bases). V lost 1 base, J lost 14 bases, and 16 bases lay in between. Germline V gene data show CDR1 as GTSNPN and CDR2 as SVGIG (reference sequence). The CDR3 extends over 12 amino acids. The CDR3 here is CAWSAGWSSVYF. In nucleotides, the CDR3 is TGTGCCTGGAGTGCGGGGTGGTCCTCGGTGTATTTT.

The V and J genes are TRBV2 and TRBJ1-6, with TRBD1 matching over 8 bases. The germline V gene encodes CDR1 SNHLY and CDR2 FYNNEI. The length of the CDR3 is 16 residues. V lost 7 bases, J lost 10 bases, and 15 bases stayed unmatched. CDR3 region: CASTKTPAGGVSPLHF. The DNA for the CDR3 is TGTGCCAGCACCAAAACCCCGGCAGGGGGCGTATCACCCCTCCACTTT.

The chain carries TRBV28 and TRBJ1-2, with no clear D. CDR1 and CDR2 (germline): MDHEN, SYDVKM. The CDR3 extends over 14 amino acids. V lost 5 bases and J lost 1, with 11 bases in between. CDR3 nucleotide sequence: TGTGCCAGCAGTATCTCCGCAGTTAACTATGGCTACACCTTC. Its protein is CASSISAVNYGYTF.